The rows below give T cell receptor beta chains drawn from one sample of a study of T cell changes during pregnancy in multiple sclerosis. Only in-frame clones appear in the TCRdb table, and some are missing; sequencing was by immunoSEQ multiplex PCR. The sample includes about 100,000 clones, around nine tenths of them seen just once. The sample consisted of peripheral blood, taken in the second trimester of pregnancy. The receptors stem from a female donor in good health, enrolled as a control in a pregnancy study. Each CDR3 is given with its conserved first and last residue. The order of the fields is J gene, D gene, clone size, V gene, CDR3 protein, CDR3 DNA. A D gene is named only where the DNA matches it firmly. Clone size is stated in some rows and not others, as once, few, many or a class when expanded.

j_gene: TRBJ2-3; d_gene: TRBD2; abundance: NA; v_gene: TRBV6-6; CDR3aa: CASSPAGGSTDTQYF; CDR3nt: TGTGCCAGCAGCCCAGCGGGGGGTAGCACAGATACGCAGTATTTT
j_gene: TRBJ1-3; d_gene: NA; abundance: NA; v_gene: TRBV7-2; CDR3aa: CASSSDGTLWGNTIYF; CDR3nt: TGTGCCAGCAGCTCGGACGGGACATTATGGGGTAACACCATATATTTT
j_gene: TRBJ1-2; d_gene: NA; abundance: once; v_gene: TRBV15; CDR3aa: CATSRADSYYGYTF; CDR3nt: TGTGCCACCAGCAGGGCCGACAGCTACTATGGCTACACCTTC
j_gene: TRBJ2-7; d_gene: TRBD1; abundance: NA; v_gene: TRBV4-1; CDR3aa: CASSRTGSYEQYF; CDR3nt: TGCGCCAGCAGCCGGACAGGGAGTTACGAGCAGTACTTC
j_gene: TRBJ1-5; d_gene: NA; abundance: NA; v_gene: TRBV5-5; CDR3aa: CASSLFLSEGKQPQHF; CDR3nt: TGTGCCAGCAGCTTGTTTCTTAGTGAGGGTAAGCAGCCCCAGCATTTT
j_gene: TRBJ2-1; d_gene: NA; abundance: NA; v_gene: TRBV6-5; CDR3aa: CASSYDWNEQFF; CDR3nt: TGTGCCAGCAGTTACGACTGGAATGAGCAGTTCTTC
j_gene: TRBJ2-2; d_gene: TRBD1; abundance: once; v_gene: TRBV27; CDR3aa: CANYTGTGGDTGELFF; CDR3nt: TGTGCCAACTACACAGGGACAGGGGGTGACACCGGGGAGCTGTTTTTT
j_gene: TRBJ2-7; d_gene: TRBD1; abundance: NA; v_gene: TRBV19; CDR3aa: CASSIDRDSTYEQYF; CDR3nt: TGTGCCAGTAGTATAGACCGGGACAGCACCTACGAGCAGTACTTC
j_gene: TRBJ2-4; d_gene: TRBD2; abundance: NA; v_gene: TRBV9; CDR3aa: CASSGGGSNTKNIQYF; CDR3nt: TGTGCCAGCAGCGGGGGGGGGAGTAACACCAAAAACATTCAGTACTTC
j_gene: TRBJ1-1; d_gene: NA; abundance: NA; v_gene: TRBV9; CDR3aa: CASSDGGRGRNTEAFF; CDR3nt: TGTGCCAGCAGCGACGGCGGTAGGGGGAGGAACACTGAAGCTTTCTTT
j_gene: TRBJ2-7; d_gene: TRBD2; abundance: NA; v_gene: TRBV19; CDR3aa: CASSIGGGRSYEQYF; CDR3nt: TGTGCCAGTAGTATAGGGGGCGGGAGATCCTACGAGCAGTACTTC
j_gene: TRBJ2-2; d_gene: NA; abundance: NA; v_gene: TRBV15; CDR3aa: CATSRDRSGSNTGELFF; CDR3nt: TGTGCCACCAGCAGAGATCGTAGCGGCTCAAACACCGGGGAGCTGTTTTTT
j_gene: TRBJ2-1; d_gene: TRBD1; abundance: NA; v_gene: TRBV6-4; CDR3aa: CASSATGGFEQFF; CDR3nt: TGTGCCAGCAGTGCCACAGGGGGCTTTGAGCAGTTCTTC
j_gene: TRBJ2-4; d_gene: NA; abundance: NA; v_gene: TRBV7-2; CDR3aa: CASSPGLHERQYF; CDR3nt: TGTGCCAGCAGCCCCGGACTGCACGAACGTCAGTACTTC
j_gene: TRBJ1-2; d_gene: NA; abundance: few; v_gene: TRBV7-8; CDR3aa: CASSPPDSYNYGYTF; CDR3nt: TGTGCCAGCAGCCCACCGGACAGTTATAACTATGGCTACACCTTC
j_gene: TRBJ1-6; d_gene: NA; abundance: NA; v_gene: TRBV4-1; CDR3aa: CASSLGGGGTNSPLHF; CDR3nt: TGCGCCAGCAGCCTGGGAGGGGGGGGGACCAATTCACCCCTCCACTTT
j_gene: TRBJ1-6; d_gene: TRBD1; abundance: NA; v_gene: TRBV7-2; CDR3aa: CASSLGPRGLAHSPLHF; CDR3nt: TGTGCCAGCAGTCTAGGGCCCAGGGGGCTCGCTCATTCACCCCTCCACTTT
j_gene: TRBJ1-6; d_gene: TRBD1; abundance: NA; v_gene: TRBV5-1; CDR3aa: CASRWTGYGNSPLHF; CDR3nt: TGCGCCAGCAGATGGACAGGGTACGGGAATTCACCCCTCCACTTT
j_gene: TRBJ1-1; d_gene: TRBD1; abundance: NA; v_gene: TRBV5-1; CDR3aa: CASSPQTGDTEAFF; CDR3nt: TGCGCCAGCAGCCCTCAGACAGGGGACACTGAAGCTTTCTTT
j_gene: TRBJ2-1; d_gene: TRBD2; abundance: few; v_gene: TRBV5-1; CDR3aa: CASSLGSGGGNEQFF; CDR3nt: TGCGCCAGCAGCTTAGGTAGCGGGGGAGGTAATGAGCAGTTCTTC
j_gene: TRBJ1-6; d_gene: TRBD1; abundance: NA; v_gene: TRBV5-7; CDR3aa: CASSLGRGRRSPLHF; CDR3nt: TGTGCCAGCAGCTTAGGTAGGGGGCGACGATCACCCCTCCACTTT
j_gene: TRBJ2-6; d_gene: NA; abundance: NA; v_gene: TRBV7-2; CDR3aa: CASSPHRVSNVLTF; CDR3nt: TGTGCCAGCAGCCCACACAGGGTGAGCAACGTCCTGACTTTC
j_gene: TRBJ2-5; d_gene: NA; abundance: NA; v_gene: TRBV1; CDR3aa: CTSSQEVAGGLAQYF; CDR3nt: TGCACCAGCAGCCAAGAGGTAGCGGGGGGGCTGGCCCAGTACTTC
j_gene: TRBJ1-2; d_gene: NA; abundance: NA; v_gene: TRBV7-9; CDR3aa: CASSLGGAGDWGYTF; CDR3nt: TGTGCCAGCAGCTTAGGGGGAGCCGGTGATTGGGGCTACACCTTC
j_gene: TRBJ1-2; d_gene: NA; abundance: once; v_gene: TRBV20-1; CDR3aa: CSARDSLF; CDR3nt: TGCAGTGCTAGAGATTCACTCTTC
j_gene: TRBJ2-5; d_gene: NA; abundance: NA; v_gene: TRBV7-8; CDR3aa: CASRSPRDSGETQYF; CDR3nt: TGTGCCAGCCGATCACCCCGGGACTCTGGAGAGACCCAGTACTTC
j_gene: TRBJ1-1; d_gene: NA; abundance: NA; v_gene: TRBV7-9; CDR3aa: CASSRLPVAFF; CDR3nt: TGTGCCAGCAGCCGACTCCCGGTAGCTTTCTTT
j_gene: TRBJ2-7; d_gene: TRBD1; abundance: NA; v_gene: TRBV19; CDR3aa: CASSIQAGTGAYEQYF; CDR3nt: TGTGCCAGTAGTATTCAGGCGGGGACAGGGGCCTACGAGCAGTACTTC
j_gene: TRBJ1-2; d_gene: TRBD1; abundance: NA; v_gene: TRBV5-1; CDR3aa: CASSLSGGSNYGYTF; CDR3nt: TGCGCCAGCAGCCTCTCAGGGGGCTCTAACTATGGCTACACCTTC
j_gene: TRBJ2-5; d_gene: TRBD1; abundance: NA; v_gene: TRBV5-1; CDR3aa: CASSLDRRTGQETQYF; CDR3nt: TGCGCCAGCAGCTTGGATCGGAGGACAGGTCAAGAGACCCAGTACTTC
j_gene: TRBJ2-7; d_gene: NA; abundance: NA; v_gene: TRBV7-9; CDR3aa: CASSIPPGGEQYF; CDR3nt: TGTGCCAGCAGCATACCCCCCGGGGGCGAGCAGTACTTC
j_gene: TRBJ1-2; d_gene: NA; abundance: NA; v_gene: TRBV19; CDR3aa: CASSLSGTRGGYTF; CDR3nt: TGTGCCAGTAGTCTATCCGGGACACGGGGTGGCTACACCTTC
j_gene: TRBJ2-1; d_gene: TRBD2; abundance: NA; v_gene: TRBV6-5; CDR3aa: CASSYGRENEQFF; CDR3nt: TGTGCCAGCAGTTATGGGCGGGAGAATGAGCAGTTCTTC
j_gene: TRBJ1-1; d_gene: NA; abundance: NA; v_gene: TRBV19; CDR3aa: CASSGQGLTEAFF; CDR3nt: TGTGCCAGTAGTGGGCAGGGTCTCACTGAAGCTTTCTTT
j_gene: TRBJ1-5; d_gene: NA; abundance: NA; v_gene: TRBV19; CDR3aa: CASAQGPGQPQHF; CDR3nt: TGTGCCAGTGCTCAGGGTCCGGGTCAGCCCCAGCATTTT
j_gene: TRBJ2-7; d_gene: NA; abundance: once; v_gene: TRBV7-6; CDR3aa: CASSLARGSSYEQYF; CDR3nt: TGTGCCAGCAGCTTAGCGCGCGGCAGCTCCTACGAGCAGTACTTC
j_gene: TRBJ1-2; d_gene: NA; abundance: NA; v_gene: TRBV5-1; CDR3aa: CASSPLAGGYGYTF; CDR3nt: TGCGCCAGCAGCCCTCTTGCGGGGGGTTATGGCTACACCTTC
j_gene: TRBJ1-2; d_gene: NA; abundance: few; v_gene: TRBV29-1; CDR3aa: CKGTGSYTF; CDR3nt: TGCAAAGGAACAGGCAGCTACACCTTC
j_gene: TRBJ2-1; d_gene: TRBD2; abundance: NA; v_gene: TRBV30; CDR3aa: CAWKLAGGPYNEQFF; CDR3nt: TGTGCCTGGAAACTAGCGGGAGGACCCTACAATGAGCAGTTCTTC
j_gene: TRBJ2-1; d_gene: TRBD2; abundance: NA; v_gene: TRBV27; CDR3aa: CASSLRRERAYNEQFF; CDR3nt: TGTGCCAGCAGTTTAAGGCGGGAGCGCGCCTACAATGAGCAGTTCTTC
j_gene: TRBJ2-1; d_gene: TRBD2; abundance: few; v_gene: TRBV4-2; CDR3aa: CASSQDPGEGYNEQFF; CDR3nt: TGTGCCAGCAGCCAAGATCCGGGGGAGGGCTACAATGAGCAGTTCTTC
j_gene: TRBJ2-7; d_gene: TRBD1; abundance: NA; v_gene: TRBV19; CDR3aa: CASSIRTGWYEQYF; CDR3nt: TGTGCCAGTAGTATTAGGACAGGGTGGTACGAGCAGTACTTC
j_gene: TRBJ2-7; d_gene: TRBD1; abundance: NA; v_gene: TRBV25-1; CDR3aa: CASSDAGQGDYEQYF; CDR3nt: TGTGCCAGCAGTGACGCTGGACAGGGGGACTACGAGCAGTACTTC
j_gene: TRBJ2-3; d_gene: NA; abundance: NA; v_gene: TRBV28; CDR3aa: CASSPYTRSTDTQYF; CDR3nt: TGTGCCAGCAGTCCTTATACCCGGAGCACAGATACGCAGTATTTT
j_gene: TRBJ1-1; d_gene: TRBD1; abundance: NA; v_gene: TRBV4-1; CDR3aa: CASSQDQGALTEAFF; CDR3nt: TGCGCCAGCAGCCAAGATCAGGGGGCGCTGACTGAAGCTTTCTTT
j_gene: TRBJ2-1; d_gene: TRBD2; abundance: NA; v_gene: TRBV9; CDR3aa: CASSVVGGRDNEQFF; CDR3nt: TGTGCCAGCAGCGTAGTAGGCGGGAGGGACAATGAGCAGTTCTTC
j_gene: TRBJ2-3; d_gene: NA; abundance: NA; v_gene: TRBV10-1; CDR3aa: CASSQRGTDTQYF; CDR3nt: TGCGCCAGCAGCCAAAGAGGCACAGATACGCAGTATTTT
j_gene: TRBJ1-4; d_gene: NA; abundance: once; v_gene: TRBV19; CDR3aa: CASSIQEKLFF; CDR3nt: TGTGCCAGTAGTATTCAGGAAAAACTGTTTTTT
j_gene: TRBJ2-1; d_gene: NA; abundance: NA; v_gene: TRBV27; CDR3aa: CASSSPGSYNEQFF; CDR3nt: TGTGCCAGCAGTTCGCCGGGGTCCTACAATGAGCAGTTCTTC